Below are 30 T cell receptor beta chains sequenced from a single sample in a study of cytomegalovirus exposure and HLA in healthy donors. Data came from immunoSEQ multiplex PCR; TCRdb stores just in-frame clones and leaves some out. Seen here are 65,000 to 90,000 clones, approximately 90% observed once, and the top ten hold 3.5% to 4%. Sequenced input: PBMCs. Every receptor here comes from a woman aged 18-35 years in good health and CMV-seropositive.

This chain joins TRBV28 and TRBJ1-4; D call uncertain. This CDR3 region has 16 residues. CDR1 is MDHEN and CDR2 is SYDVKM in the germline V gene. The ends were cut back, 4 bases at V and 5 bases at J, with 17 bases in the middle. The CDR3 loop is CASSSRPGTENEKLFF. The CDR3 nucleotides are TGTGCCAGCAGTTCCCGACCGGGAACGGAGAATGAAAAACTGTTTTTT.

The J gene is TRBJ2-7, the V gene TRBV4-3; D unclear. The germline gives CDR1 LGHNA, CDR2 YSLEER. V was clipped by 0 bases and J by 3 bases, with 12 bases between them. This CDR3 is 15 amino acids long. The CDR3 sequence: CASSQEGEAYYEQYF. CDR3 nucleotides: TGCGCCAGCAGCCAAGAAGGAGAAGCATACTACGAGCAGTACTTC.

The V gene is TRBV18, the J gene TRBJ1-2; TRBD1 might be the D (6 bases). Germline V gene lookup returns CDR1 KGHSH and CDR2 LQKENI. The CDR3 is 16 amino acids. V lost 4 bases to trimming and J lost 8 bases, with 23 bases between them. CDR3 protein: CASSQFGQTPDGGYTF. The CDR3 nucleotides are TGTGCCAGCTCACAATTCGGACAGACCCCAGATGGAGGCTACACCTTC.

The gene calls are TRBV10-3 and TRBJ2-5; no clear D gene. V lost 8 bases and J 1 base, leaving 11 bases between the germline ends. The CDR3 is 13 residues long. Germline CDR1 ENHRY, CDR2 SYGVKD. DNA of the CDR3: TGTGCCATCGGAAGGCAGCGCCAAGAGACCCAGTACTTC. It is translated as CAIGRQRQETQYF.

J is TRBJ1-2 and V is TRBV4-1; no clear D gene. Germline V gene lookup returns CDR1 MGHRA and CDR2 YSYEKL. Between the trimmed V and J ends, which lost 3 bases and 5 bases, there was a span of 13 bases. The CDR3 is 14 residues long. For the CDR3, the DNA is TGCGCCAGCAGCCACTGGAGGTTCTCTTATGGCTACACCTTC. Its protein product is CASSHWRFSYGYTF.

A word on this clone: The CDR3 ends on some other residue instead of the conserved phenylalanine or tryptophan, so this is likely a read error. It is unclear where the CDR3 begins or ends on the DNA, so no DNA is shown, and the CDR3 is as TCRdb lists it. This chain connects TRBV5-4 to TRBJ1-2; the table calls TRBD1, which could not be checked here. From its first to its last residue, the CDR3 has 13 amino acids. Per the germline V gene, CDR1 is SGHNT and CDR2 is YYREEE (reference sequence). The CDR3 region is CASSSSGQGWRWA.

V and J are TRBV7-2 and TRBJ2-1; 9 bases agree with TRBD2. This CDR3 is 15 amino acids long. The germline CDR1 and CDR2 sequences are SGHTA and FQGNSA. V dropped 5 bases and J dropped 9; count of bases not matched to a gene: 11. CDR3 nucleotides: TGTGCCAGCAGCCCGTCAACTAGCGGGCGGCGTGAGCAGTTCTTC. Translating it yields CASSPSTSGRREQFF.

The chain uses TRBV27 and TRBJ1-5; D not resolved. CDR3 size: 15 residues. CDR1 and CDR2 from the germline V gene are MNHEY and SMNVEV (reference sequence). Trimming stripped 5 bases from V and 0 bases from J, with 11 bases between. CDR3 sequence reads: CASSIQRNSNQPQHF. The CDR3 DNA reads TGTGCCAGCAGTATACAGAGAAATAGCAATCAGCCCCAGCATTTT.

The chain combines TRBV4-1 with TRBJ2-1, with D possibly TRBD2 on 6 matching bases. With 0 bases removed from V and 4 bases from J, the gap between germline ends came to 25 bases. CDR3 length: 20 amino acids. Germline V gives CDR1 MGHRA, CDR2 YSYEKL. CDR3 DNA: TGCGCCAGCAGCCAAGATGTCACGAGAAAACGCGGGATCTTTTACAATGAGCAGTTCTTC. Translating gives CASSQDVTRKRGIFYNEQFF.

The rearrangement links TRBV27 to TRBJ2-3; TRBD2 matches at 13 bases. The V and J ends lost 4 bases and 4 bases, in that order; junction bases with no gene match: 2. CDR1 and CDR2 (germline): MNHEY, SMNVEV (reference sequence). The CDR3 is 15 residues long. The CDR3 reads CASSSGTSGADTQYF. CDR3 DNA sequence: TGTGCCAGCAGTTCTGGGACTAGCGGGGCAGATACGCAGTATTTT.

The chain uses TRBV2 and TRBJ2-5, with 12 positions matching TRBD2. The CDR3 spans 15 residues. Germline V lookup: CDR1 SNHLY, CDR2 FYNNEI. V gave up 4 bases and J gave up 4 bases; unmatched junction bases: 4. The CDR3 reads CASSVVGLAGETQYF. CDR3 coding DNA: TGTGCCAGCAGTGTAGTGGGACTAGCGGGAGAGACCCAGTACTTC.

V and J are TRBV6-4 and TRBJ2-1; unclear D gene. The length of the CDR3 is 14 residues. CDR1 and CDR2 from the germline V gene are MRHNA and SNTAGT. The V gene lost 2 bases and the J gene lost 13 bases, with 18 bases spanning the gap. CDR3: CASSDEVGSSAQFF. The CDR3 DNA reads TGTGCCAGCAGTGACGAGGTCGGGTCCTCGGCACAGTTCTTC.

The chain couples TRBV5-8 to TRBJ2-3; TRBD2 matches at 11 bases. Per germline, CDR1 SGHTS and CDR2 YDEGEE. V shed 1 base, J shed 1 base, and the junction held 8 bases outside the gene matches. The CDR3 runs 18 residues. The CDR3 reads CASSLFSGGAVGTDTQYF. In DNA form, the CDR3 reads TGTGCCAGCAGCTTGTTTAGCGGGGGGGCTGTTGGCACAGATACGCAGTATTTT.

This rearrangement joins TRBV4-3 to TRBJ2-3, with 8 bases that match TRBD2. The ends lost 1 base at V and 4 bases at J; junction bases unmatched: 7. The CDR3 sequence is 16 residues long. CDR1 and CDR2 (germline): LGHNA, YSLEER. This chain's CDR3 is CASSQAPGGGADTQYF. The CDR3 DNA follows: TGCGCCAGCAGCCAAGCCCCGGGGGGGGGCGCAGATACGCAGTATTTT.

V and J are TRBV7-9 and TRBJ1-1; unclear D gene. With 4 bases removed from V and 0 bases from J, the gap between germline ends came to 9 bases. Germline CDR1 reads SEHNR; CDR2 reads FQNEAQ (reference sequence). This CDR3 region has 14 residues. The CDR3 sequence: CASSYSQMNTEAFF. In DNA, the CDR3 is TGTGCCAGCAGCTACAGCCAAATGAACACTGAAGCTTTCTTT.

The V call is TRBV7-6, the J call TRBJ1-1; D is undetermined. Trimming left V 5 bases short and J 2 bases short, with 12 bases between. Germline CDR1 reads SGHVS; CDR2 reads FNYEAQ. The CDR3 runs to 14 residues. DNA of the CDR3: TGTGCCAGCAGCCCCCGGGCGGGAAACACTGAAGCTTTCTTT. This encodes CASSPRAGNTEAFF. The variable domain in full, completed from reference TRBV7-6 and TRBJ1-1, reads GAGVSQSPRYKVTKRGQDVALRCDPISGHVSLYWYRQALGQGPEFLTYFNYEAQQDKSGLPNDRFSAERPEGSISTLTIQRTEQRDSAMYRCASSPRAGNTEAFFGQGTRLTVV.

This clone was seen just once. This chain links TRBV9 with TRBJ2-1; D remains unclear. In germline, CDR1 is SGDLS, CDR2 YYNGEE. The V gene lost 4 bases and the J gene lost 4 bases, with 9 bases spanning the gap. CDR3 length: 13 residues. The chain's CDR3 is CASSPSRYNEQFF. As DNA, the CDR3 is TGTGCCAGCAGCCCCTCACGGTACAATGAGCAGTTCTTC.

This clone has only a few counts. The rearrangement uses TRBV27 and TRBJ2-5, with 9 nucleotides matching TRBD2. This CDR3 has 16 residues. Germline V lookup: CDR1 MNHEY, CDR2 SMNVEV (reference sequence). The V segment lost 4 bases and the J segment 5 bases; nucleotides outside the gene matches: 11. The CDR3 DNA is TGTGCCAGCAGTTCGGGGCGAGCGGGAGGAACGGAGACCCAGTACTTC. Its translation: CASSSGRAGGTETQYF.

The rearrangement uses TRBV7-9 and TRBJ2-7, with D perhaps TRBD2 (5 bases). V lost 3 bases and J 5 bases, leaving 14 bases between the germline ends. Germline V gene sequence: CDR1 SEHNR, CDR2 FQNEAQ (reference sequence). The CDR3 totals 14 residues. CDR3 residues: CASSFEGRNDEQYF. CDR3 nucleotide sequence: TGTGCCAGCAGCTTCGAGGGTAGGAACGACGAGCAGTACTTC.

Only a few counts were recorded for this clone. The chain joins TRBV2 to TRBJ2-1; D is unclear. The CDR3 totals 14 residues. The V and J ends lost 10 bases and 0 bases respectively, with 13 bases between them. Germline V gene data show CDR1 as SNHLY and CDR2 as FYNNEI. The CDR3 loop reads CATSWLNSYNEQFF. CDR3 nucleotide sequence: TGTGCCACCTCGTGGCTCAACTCCTACAATGAGCAGTTCTTC.

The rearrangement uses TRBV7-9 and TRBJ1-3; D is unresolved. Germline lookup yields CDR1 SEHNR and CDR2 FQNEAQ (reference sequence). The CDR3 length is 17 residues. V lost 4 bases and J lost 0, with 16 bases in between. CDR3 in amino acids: CASSSRGAHDSGNTIYF. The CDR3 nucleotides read TGTGCCAGCAGCTCCCGCGGTGCACATGACTCTGGAAACACCATATATTTT.

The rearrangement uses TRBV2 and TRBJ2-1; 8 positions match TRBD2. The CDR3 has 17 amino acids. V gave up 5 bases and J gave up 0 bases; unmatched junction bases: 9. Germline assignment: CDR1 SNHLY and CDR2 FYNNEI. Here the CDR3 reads CASSQPVSGNSYNEQFF. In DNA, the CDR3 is TGTGCCAGCAGTCAACCCGTTAGCGGGAACTCCTACAATGAGCAGTTCTTC.

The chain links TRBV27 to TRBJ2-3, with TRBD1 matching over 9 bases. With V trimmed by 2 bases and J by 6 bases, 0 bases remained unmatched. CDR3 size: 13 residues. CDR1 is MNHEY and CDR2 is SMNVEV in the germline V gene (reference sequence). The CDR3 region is CASSLDRGDTQYF. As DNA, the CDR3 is TGTGCCAGCAGTTTAGACAGGGGGGATACGCAGTATTTT.

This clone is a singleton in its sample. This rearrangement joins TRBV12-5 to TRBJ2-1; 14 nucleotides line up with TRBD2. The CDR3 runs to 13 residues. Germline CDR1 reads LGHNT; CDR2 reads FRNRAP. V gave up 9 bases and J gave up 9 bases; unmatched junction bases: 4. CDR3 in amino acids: CASRLAGGGEQFF. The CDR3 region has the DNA TGTGCTAGCCGACTAGCGGGGGGGGGTGAGCAGTTCTTC.

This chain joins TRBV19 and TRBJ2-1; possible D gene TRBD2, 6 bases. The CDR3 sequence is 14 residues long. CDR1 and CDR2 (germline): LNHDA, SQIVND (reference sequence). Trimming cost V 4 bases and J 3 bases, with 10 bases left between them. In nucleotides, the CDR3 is TGTGCCAGTAGTAAGGGACTCTACTACAATGAGCAGTTCTTC. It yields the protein CASSKGLYYNEQFF. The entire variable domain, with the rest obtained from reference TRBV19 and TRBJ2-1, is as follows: DGGITQSPKYLFRKEGQNVTLSCEQNLNHDAMYWYRQDPGQGLRLIYYSQIVNDFQKGDIAEGYSVSREKKESFPLTVTSAQKNPTAFYLCASSKGLYYNEQFFGPGTRLTVL.

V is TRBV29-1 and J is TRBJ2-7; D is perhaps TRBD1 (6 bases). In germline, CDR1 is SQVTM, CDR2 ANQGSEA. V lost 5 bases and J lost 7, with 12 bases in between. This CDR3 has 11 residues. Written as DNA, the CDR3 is TGCAGCGTTATCCAGGGGATTGAGCAGTACTTC. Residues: CSVIQGIEQYF.

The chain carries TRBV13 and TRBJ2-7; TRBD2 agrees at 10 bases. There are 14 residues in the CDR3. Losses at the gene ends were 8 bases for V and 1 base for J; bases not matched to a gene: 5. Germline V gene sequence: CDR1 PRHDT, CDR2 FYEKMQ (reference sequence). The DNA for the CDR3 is TGTGCCAGCGCGCCTAGCGGGGGATCCTACGAGCAGTACTTC. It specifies CASAPSGGSYEQYF.

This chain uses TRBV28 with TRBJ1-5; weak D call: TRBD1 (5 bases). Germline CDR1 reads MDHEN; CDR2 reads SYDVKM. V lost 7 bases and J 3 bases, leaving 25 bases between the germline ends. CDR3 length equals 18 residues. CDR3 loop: CASTLGRAGMRINQPQHF. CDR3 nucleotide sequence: TGTGCCAGCACCCTTGGGAGGGCAGGGATGCGGATCAATCAGCCCCAGCATTTT.

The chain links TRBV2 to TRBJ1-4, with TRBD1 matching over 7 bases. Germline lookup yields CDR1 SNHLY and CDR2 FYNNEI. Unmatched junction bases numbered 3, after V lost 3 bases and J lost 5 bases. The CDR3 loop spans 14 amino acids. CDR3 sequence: CASSEGTENEKLFF. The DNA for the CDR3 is TGTGCCAGCAGTGAGGGGACAGAGAATGAAAAACTGTTTTTT.

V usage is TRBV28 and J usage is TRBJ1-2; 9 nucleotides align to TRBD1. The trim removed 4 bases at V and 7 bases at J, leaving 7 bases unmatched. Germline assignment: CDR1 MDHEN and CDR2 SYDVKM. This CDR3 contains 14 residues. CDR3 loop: CASSSQGASGGYTF. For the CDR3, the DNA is TGTGCCAGCAGTTCACAGGGGGCGTCGGGTGGCTACACCTTC.